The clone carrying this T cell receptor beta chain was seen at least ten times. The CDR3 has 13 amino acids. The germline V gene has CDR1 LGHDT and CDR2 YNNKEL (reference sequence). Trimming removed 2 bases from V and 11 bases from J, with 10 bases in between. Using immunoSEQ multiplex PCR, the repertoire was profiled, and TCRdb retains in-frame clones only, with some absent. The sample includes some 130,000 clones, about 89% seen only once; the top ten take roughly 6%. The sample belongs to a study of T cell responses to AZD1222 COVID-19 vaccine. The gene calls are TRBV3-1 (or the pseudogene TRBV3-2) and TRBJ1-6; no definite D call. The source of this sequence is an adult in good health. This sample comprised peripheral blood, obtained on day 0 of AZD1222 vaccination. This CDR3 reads CASSQNVGPPLHF. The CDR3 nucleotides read TGTGCCAGCAGCCAAAACGTAGGTCCACCCCTCCACTTT.